The sequence of this TCR beta chain was determined in a study of regulatory T cells in long-lasting Graves disease. Study-wide context: Graves' patients, newly diagnosed, had taken antithyroid drugs under 3 months.

Time point specified: newly diagnosed GD, antithyroid drugs for less than 3 months. The TCR library was made from RNA that had been extracted from PBMCs in TRIzol. The source of the patients was an endocrinology department in Xi'an, China. In this sample, this clonotype turned up many times. Its antigen is as yet unknown. Per the germline V gene, CDR1 is ENHRY and CDR2 is SYGVKD. CDR3 length: 15 residues. The V end lost 1 base, the J end lost 6 bases, and 12 bases lay between the germline ends. TCR beta libraries were built with iRepertoire HTBI primers and Arm-PCR of CDR3 regions. TCRdb re-called the multiplex PCR reads through MiXCR, storing one row per CDR3 protein. Of approximately 210,000 distinct CDR3 sequences listed, about 17% are singletons. Whole-study findings and limits: The small sample size may have reduced accuracy. Segments TRBV28, TRBJ1-2 and TRBJ2-5 showed preferential usage in persistent disease.

The clonotype was recovered from a female donor with Graves disease. The sequences come from peripheral blood mononuclear cells (PBMCs), collected at new diagnosis, from a patient treated with antithyroid drugs. The rearrangement uses TRBV10-3 and TRBJ2-2; no definite D call. CDR3 sequence reads: CAISEWAIPAGELFF. The CDR3 DNA sequence: TGTGCCATCAGTGAGTGGGCGATCCCGGCCGGGGAGCTGTTTTTT.